This T cell receptor (beta chain) was documented in a study of blood T cell repertoires in COVID-19. Study-level background: Sources were T cells, B-cell-depleted T cells, or PBMCs; the material itself was cDNA or gDNA.

Original processing methods: Amplification from reference gene primers served as the basis for estimated nucleated cell counts. TCRdb's copy holds only in-frame clones and misses some; the assay was immunoSEQ multiplex PCR. The V and J calls and clone size come from that table; D and trimming were worked out from the DNA. This table has 300,000 or so clones, roughly 87% appearing once. This clone came up once. Germline V gene data show CDR1 as SGHAT and CDR2 as FQNNGV. V lost 0 bases to trimming and J lost 2 bases, with 2 bases between them. This CDR3 spans 12 amino acids. The sample comprised peripheral blood. This sequence originates from a man aged 50-59 years with active or convalescent COVID-19. The genes are TRBV11-2 and TRBJ2-7; no clear D gene. The CDR3 spells CASSLDTYEQYF. Here the CDR3 DNA reads TGTGCCAGCAGCTTAGACACCTACGAGCAGTACTTC.